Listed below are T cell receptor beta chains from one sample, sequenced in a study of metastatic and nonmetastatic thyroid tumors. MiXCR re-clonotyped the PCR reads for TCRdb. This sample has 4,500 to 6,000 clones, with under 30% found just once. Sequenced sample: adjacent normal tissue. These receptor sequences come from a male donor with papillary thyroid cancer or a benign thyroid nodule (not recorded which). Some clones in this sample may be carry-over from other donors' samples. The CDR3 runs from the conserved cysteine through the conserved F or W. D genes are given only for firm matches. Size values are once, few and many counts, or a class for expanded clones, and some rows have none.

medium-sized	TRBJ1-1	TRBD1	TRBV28	CASSRRGQGNTEAFF	TGTGCCAGCAGTAGAAGGGGACAGGGGAACACTGAAGCTTTCTTT
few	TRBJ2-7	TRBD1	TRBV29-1	CSVPGQGAYEQYF	TGCAGCGTACCGGGACAGGGAGCCTACGAGCAGTACTTC
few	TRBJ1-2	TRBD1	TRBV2	CASSMTGPNYGYTF	TGTGCCAGCAGCATGACAGGGCCCAACTATGGCTACACCTTC
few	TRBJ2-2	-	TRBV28	CASSLVWGELFF	TGTGCCAGCAGTTTAGTCTGGGGGGAGCTGTTTTTT
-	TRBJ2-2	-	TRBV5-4	CASSFRGSGELFF	TGTGCCAGCAGCTTCAGGGGTTCCGGGGAGCTGTTTTTT
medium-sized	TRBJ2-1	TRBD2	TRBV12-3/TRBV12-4	CASSFNSAGGAYNEQFF	TGTGCCAGCAGTTTTAACTCAGCGGGAGGGGCCTACAATGAGCAGTTCTTC
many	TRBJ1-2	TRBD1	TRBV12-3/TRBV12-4	CASSAGTGYGYTF	TGTGCCAGCAGTGCCGGGACAGGGTATGGCTACACCTTC
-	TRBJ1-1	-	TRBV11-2	CASSSRGSGRHTEAFF	TGTGCCAGCAGTTCAAGGGGGTCGGGACGCCACACTGAAGCTTTCTTT
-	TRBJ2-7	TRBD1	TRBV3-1	CASSPQGDEQYF	TGTGCCAGCAGCCCACAGGGGGACGAGCAGTACTTC
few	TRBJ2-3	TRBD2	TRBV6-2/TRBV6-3	CASSSSGGAVTDTQYF	TGTGCCAGCAGTTCGAGCGGGGGGGCTGTTACAGATACGCAGTATTTT
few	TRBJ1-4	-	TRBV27	CASSLDRKGEKLFF	TGTGCCAGCAGTTTAGACCGGAAGGGTGAAAAACTGTTTTTT
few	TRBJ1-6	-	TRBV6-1	CASSRLPSNSPLHF	TGTGCCAGCAGCAGACTCCCCAGTAATTCACCCCTCCACTTT
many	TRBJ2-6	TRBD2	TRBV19	CASSISGAGANVLTF	TGTGCCAGTAGTATTAGCGGGGCTGGGGCCAACGTCCTGACTTTC
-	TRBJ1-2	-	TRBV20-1	CSAMRNRNYGYTF	TGCAGTGCTATGCGCAATCGAAACTATGGCTACACCTTC
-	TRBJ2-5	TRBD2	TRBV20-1	CSASRTSGRSWQETQYF	TGCAGTGCTAGCCGGACTAGCGGGAGAAGTTGGCAAGAGACCCAGTACTTC
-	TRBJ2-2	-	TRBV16	CASRPQGLAETGELFF	TGTGCCAGCAGACCTCAGGGTTTAGCGGAAACCGGGGAGCTGTTTTTT
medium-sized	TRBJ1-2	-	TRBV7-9	CASSLDTNYGYTF	TGTGCCAGCAGCTTAGACACGAACTATGGCTACACCTTC
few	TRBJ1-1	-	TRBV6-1	CASFGGGERTEAFF	TGTGCCAGCTTCGGTGGGGGAGAGAGGACTGAAGCTTTCTTT
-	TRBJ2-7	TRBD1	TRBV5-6	CASSHIQGANYEQYF	TGTGCCAGCAGTCATATCCAGGGGGCGAACTACGAGCAGTACTTC
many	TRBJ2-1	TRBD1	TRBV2	CASSPSQGVDEQFF	TGTGCCAGCAGCCCGAGCCAGGGGGTGGATGAGCAGTTCTTC
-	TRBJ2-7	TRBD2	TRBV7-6	CASSLGLAGYEQYF	TGTGCCAGCAGCTTAGGGCTAGCGGGATACGAGCAGTACTTC
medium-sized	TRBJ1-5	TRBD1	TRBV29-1	CSVGPIRGSSNQPQHF	TGCAGCGTTGGACCCATCAGGGGGAGTAGCAATCAGCCCCAGCATTTT
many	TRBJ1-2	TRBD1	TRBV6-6	CASSYSTGGYGYTF	TGTGCCAGCAGTTACTCGACAGGGGGATATGGCTACACCTTC
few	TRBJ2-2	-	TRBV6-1	CASSDGSGIGELFF	TGTGCCAGCAGTGATGGTTCCGGAATCGGGGAGCTGTTTTTT
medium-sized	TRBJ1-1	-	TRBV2	CASSEAENTEAFF	TGTGCCAGCAGTGAAGCGGAGAACACTGAAGCTTTCTTT
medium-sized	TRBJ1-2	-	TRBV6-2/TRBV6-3	CASSYGRYYGYTF	TGTGCCAGCAGTTACGGACGGTATTATGGCTACACCTTC
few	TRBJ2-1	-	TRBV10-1	CASSGIDEQFF	TGCGCCAGCAGTGGGATAGATGAGCAGTTCTTC
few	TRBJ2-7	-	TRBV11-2	CASSLPGRSSYEQYF	TGTGCCAGCAGCTTACCGGGCAGGAGCTCCTACGAGCAGTACTTC
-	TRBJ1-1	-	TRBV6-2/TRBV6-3	CASRPPWNTEAFF	TGTGCCAGCAGACCACCATGGAACACTGAAGCTTTCTTT
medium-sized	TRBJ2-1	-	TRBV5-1	CASSLESYNEQFF	TGCGCCAGCAGCTTGGAGAGCTACAATGAGCAGTTCTTC
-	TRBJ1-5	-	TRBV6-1	CASGVRGLHQPQHF	TGTGCCAGCGGTGTTCGAGGGCTCCATCAGCCCCAGCATTTT
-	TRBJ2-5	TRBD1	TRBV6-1	CASSEAWTGTGTAKETQYF	TGTGCCAGCAGTGAAGCCTGGACCGGGACAGGGACGGCAAAAGAGACCCAGTACTTC
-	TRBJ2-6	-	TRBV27	CASISLRSSSGANVLTF	TGTGCCAGCATTTCCCTCCGCTCGAGCTCTGGGGCCAACGTCCTGACTTTC
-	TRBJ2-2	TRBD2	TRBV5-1	CASSHFPSGGSSNTGELFF	TGCGCCAGCAGCCATTTCCCTAGCGGGGGTTCGTCGAACACCGGGGAGCTGTTTTTT
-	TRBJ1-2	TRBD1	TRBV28	CASSSGQIYGYTF	TGTGCCAGCAGTTCGGGACAGATCTATGGCTACACCTTC
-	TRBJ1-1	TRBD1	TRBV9	CASSTDQGDYTEAFF	TGTGCCAGCAGCACCGACCAGGGGGATTACACTGAAGCTTTCTTT
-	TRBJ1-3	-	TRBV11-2	CASSLDPASAGNTIYF	TGTGCCAGCAGCTTAGATCCCGCTTCGGCTGGAAACACCATATATTTT
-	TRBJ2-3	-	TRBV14	CASSLTTTSTDTQYF	TGTGCCAGCAGCTTGACTACCACTAGCACAGATACGCAGTATTTT
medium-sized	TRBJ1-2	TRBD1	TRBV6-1	CASTHTPGQGVDGYTF	TGTGCCAGCACTCACACCCCGGGACAGGGGGTTGATGGCTACACCTTC
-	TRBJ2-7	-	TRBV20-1	CSASGEGVEQYF	TGCAGTGCTAGCGGCGAGGGGGTCGAGCAGTACTTC
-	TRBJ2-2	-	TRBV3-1	CATYWSGELFF	TGTGCCACCTACTGGTCCGGGGAGCTGTTTTTT
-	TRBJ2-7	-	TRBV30	CAWSRGKEQYF	TGTGCCTGGAGTCGGGGGAAGGAGCAGTACTTC
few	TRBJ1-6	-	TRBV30	CAWSVRSNSPLHF	TGTGCCTGGAGTGTTAGGTCGAATTCACCCCTCCACTTT
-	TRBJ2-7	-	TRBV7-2	CASSLARASPEQYF	TGTGCCAGCAGCTTAGCGCGGGCCAGCCCCGAGCAGTACTTC
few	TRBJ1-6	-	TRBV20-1	CSARGTSNSPLHF	TGCAGTGCTAGAGGGACAAGTAATTCACCCCTCCACTTT
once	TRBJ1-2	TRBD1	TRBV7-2	CASSLYTGELGYTF	TGTGCCAGCAGCTTGTACACAGGGGAACTAGGCTACACCTTC
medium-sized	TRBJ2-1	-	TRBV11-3	CASSLALNEQFF	TGTGCCAGCAGCTTAGCCCTCAATGAGCAGTTCTTC
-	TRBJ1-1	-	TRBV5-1	CASSYYDPNTEAFF	TGCGCCAGCAGTTACTACGACCCGAACACTGAAGCTTTCTTT
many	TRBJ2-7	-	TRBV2	CASSLDSYEQYF	TGTGCCAGCAGCTTGGACAGCTACGAGCAGTACTTC
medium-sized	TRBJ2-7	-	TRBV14	CASSHSYEQYF	TGTGCCAGCAGCCACTCCTACGAGCAGTACTTC